These T cell receptor beta chains were read from a single sample in a study of PD-1 blockade in classical Hodgkin lymphoma. The method was immunoSEQ multiplex PCR; TCRdb's version includes in-frame clones alone and lacks a portion of them. The table records 90,000 to 95,000 clones, 80% to 90% of them present only once. Material: peripheral blood mononuclear cells (PBMCs), obtained before the second cycle of nivolumab. Every receptor here comes from a human donor with classical Hodgkin lymphoma. The CDR3 runs from the conserved cysteine through the conserved F or W. Fields, in order: J gene, V gene, D gene, clone size, CDR3 protein, CDR3 DNA. D genes are given only for firm matches. The size entry is marked missing in some rows and otherwise reads once, few, many or a size class.

>TRBJ1-1|TRBV7-2|.|.
CASSTVGAMNTEAFF
TGTGCCAGCAGCACTGTTGGGGCCATGAACACTGAAGCTTTCTTT
>TRBJ2-7|TRBV6-1|TRBD2|.
CASSEGIRRLAVSYEQYF
TGTGCCAGCAGTGAAGGAATCCGACGACTAGCAGTTTCCTACGAGCAGTACTTC
>TRBJ2-7|TRBV4-1|.|.
CASSQGGSYEQYF
TGCGCCAGCAGCCAAGGGGGCTCCTACGAGCAGTACTTC
>TRBJ2-1|TRBV19|.|.
CASSRISSSYNEQFF
TGTGCCAGTAGCCGGATTTCGAGCTCCTACAATGAGCAGTTCTTC
>TRBJ2-1|TRBV5-6|.|.
CASRRGVEQFF
TGTGCCAGCAGAAGAGGCGTCGAGCAGTTCTTC
>TRBJ2-7|TRBV6-1|.|.
CASSELRQDEQYF
TGTGCCAGCAGTGAACTGCGACAGGACGAGCAGTACTTC
>TRBJ1-5|TRBV5-1|.|.
CASSLGDPRNQPQHF
TGCGCCAGCAGCTTGGGGGACCCCAGGAATCAGCCCCAGCATTTT
>TRBJ2-1|TRBV7-9|.|once
CASSLASSVTNEQFF
TGTGCCAGCAGCTTAGCTTCTAGCGTTACCAATGAGCAGTTCTTC
>TRBJ1-2|TRBV7-6|TRBD1|.
CASSPGTGKGGYTF
TGTGCCAGCAGCCCTGGGACAGGGAAAGGTGGCTACACCTTC
>TRBJ1-5|TRBV2|.|.
CVSSQRENQPQHF
TGTGTCAGCAGTCAACGGGAAAATCAGCCCCAGCATTTT
>TRBJ1-3|TRBV15|.|.
CATSVGGRSGNTIYF
TGTGCCACCAGCGTGGGCGGTCGCTCTGGAAACACCATATATTTT
>TRBJ2-1|TRBV5-1|TRBD2|.
CASSLASSSGGHNEQFF
TGCGCCAGCAGCTTGGCCAGCTCTAGCGGGGGGCACAATGAGCAGTTCTTC
>TRBJ2-3|TRBV5-1|.|.
CASSLGGQSDTQYF
TGCGCCAGCAGCTTAGGGGGGCAGTCAGATACGCAGTATTTT
>TRBJ2-7|TRBV6-7|.|.
CASSSADCYEQYF
TGTGCCAGCAGTTCAGCGGACTGTTACGAGCAGTACTTC
>TRBJ2-7|TRBV23-1|TRBD1|.
CASTRQGPYEQYF
TGCGCCAGCACTCGACAGGGGCCCTACGAGCAGTACTTC
>TRBJ1-1|TRBV10-3|.|.
CAISPSRVNTEAFF
TGTGCCATCAGCCCCTCGCGGGTTAACACTGAAGCTTTCTTT